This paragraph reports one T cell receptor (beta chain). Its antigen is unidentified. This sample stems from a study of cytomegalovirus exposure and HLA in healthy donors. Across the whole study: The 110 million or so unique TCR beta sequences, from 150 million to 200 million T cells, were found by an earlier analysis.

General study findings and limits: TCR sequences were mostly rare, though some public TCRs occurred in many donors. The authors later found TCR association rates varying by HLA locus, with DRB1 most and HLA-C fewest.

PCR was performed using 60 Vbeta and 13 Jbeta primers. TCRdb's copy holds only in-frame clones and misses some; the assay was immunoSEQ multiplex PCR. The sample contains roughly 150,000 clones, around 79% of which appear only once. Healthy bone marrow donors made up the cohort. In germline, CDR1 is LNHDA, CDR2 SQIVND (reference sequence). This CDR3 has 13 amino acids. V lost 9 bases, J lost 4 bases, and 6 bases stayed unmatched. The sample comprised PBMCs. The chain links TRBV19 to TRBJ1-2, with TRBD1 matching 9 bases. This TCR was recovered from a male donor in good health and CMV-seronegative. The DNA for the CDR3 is TGTGCCAGCCGGGACAGGGTACCCTATGGCTACACCTTC. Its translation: CASRDRVPYGYTF.